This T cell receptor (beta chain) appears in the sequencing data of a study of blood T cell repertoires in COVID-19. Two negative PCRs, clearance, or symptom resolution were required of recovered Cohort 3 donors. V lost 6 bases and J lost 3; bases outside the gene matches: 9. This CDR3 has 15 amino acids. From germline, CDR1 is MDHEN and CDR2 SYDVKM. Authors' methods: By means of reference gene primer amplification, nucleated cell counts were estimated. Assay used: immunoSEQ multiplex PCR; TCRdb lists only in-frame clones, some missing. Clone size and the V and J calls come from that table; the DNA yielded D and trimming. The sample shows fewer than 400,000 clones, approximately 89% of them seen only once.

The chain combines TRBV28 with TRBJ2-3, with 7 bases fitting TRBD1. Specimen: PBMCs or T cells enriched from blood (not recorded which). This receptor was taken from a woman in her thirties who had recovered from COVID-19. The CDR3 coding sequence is TGTGCCAGCAGCCGTGACAGGGTCGGAACAGATACGCAGTATTTT. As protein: CASSRDRVGTDTQYF.